This TCR beta chain was profiled in a study of blood T cell repertoires in COVID-19. On the study more broadly: PBMCs, B-cell-depleted T cells, or T cells were the source of the cDNA or gDNA that made up the material.

Followed longitudinally, the Seattle patients had been enrolled during active infection. As processed by the authors: Scientists estimated how many nucleated cells there were by amplifying reference gene primers. Profiling relied on immunoSEQ multiplex PCR, and the TCRdb table lists in-frame clones only, not all of them. That table is the source of V, J and clone size, and D and trimming were worked out from the DNA. The table has around 430,000 clones, about 91% seen once. Germline assignment: CDR1 SGHVS and CDR2 FQNEAQ. V was cut by 3 bases and J by 5 bases, with 11 bases left in between. This CDR3 is 13 amino acids long.

This TCR was sampled from a woman aged 50 to 65 with COVID-19, enrolled during active disease. The chain combines TRBV7-8 with TRBJ2-7, with D perhaps TRBD1 (6 bases). Input material: peripheral blood. CDR3 sequence: CASSLRGGHEQYF. CDR3 in DNA: TGTGCCAGCAGCTTGCGAGGGGGTCACGAGCAGTACTTC.